This T cell receptor beta chain originates from a study of cytomegalovirus exposure and HLA in healthy donors. The study ran its PCR with 60 Vbeta and 13 Jbeta primers. Data came from immunoSEQ multiplex PCR; TCRdb stores just in-frame clones and leaves some out. The sample records some 130,000 clones, 70% to 90% being singletons. As concerns this clone: The antigen remains undetermined.

Findings and caveats of the study: Immune exposure data for these donors was limited to CMV serostatus.

Trimming removed 6 bases at V and 6 bases at J, with 13 bases between. This CDR3 region has 13 residues. Germline V lookup: CDR1 MNHEY, CDR2 SVGAGI. The chain is built from TRBV6-5 and TRBJ2-3, with D maybe TRBD2 (5 bases). This sequence was found in a boy aged 5-17 years in good health and CMV-seronegative. The sequenced sample consisted of PBMCs. CDR3 residues: CASRRGLADTQYF. Here the CDR3 DNA reads TGTGCCAGCAGACGTGGACTGGCTGATACGCAGTATTTT.